These 31 T cell receptor beta chains were sequenced from one sample in a study of T cell responses to AZD1222 COVID-19 vaccine. Clones were read by immunoSEQ multiplex PCR, and TCRdb kept only the in-frame ones, dropping some. The table has some 25,000 clones, about 88% seen once. Material: peripheral blood, obtained 28 days after the second AZD1222 dose. The origin of the receptors is an adult who received the AZD1222 COVID-19 vaccine.

The chain employs TRBV2 and TRBJ1-3; D gene uncertain. Germline-derived CDR1 and CDR2 are SNHLY and FYNNEI. The CDR3 contains 17 residues. The V and J ends lost 1 base and 3 bases respectively, with 16 bases between them. The CDR3 bases are TGTGCCAGCAGTGAAGAGACGTCCCAGCTCTTTGGAAACACCATATATTTT. This translates into CASSEETSQLFGNTIYF.

This clone was detected only once. V gene TRBV3-1 (or the pseudogene TRBV3-2) combines with J gene TRBJ1-1, with 7 nucleotides matching TRBD1. V shed 7 bases, J shed 9 bases, and the junction held 8 bases outside the gene matches. The CDR3 has 12 residues. Germline CDR1 reads LGHDT; CDR2 reads YNNKEL (reference sequence). The CDR3 region is CASTHGTDQAFF. The CDR3 DNA reads as TGTGCCAGCACCCACGGGACAGATCAAGCTTTCTTT.

This CDR3 reads CASSLSDYGYTF. The CDR3 bases are TGTGCCAGCAGTTTATCGGACTATGGCTACACCTTC. The chain has TRBV28 and TRBJ1-2; D ambiguous. Trimming took 1 base from V and 3 from J, leaving 3 bases between them. The CDR3 length is 12 residues. The germline CDR1 and CDR2 sequences are MDHEN and SYDVKM.

The V call is TRBV29-1, the J call TRBJ2-3; the D gene is possibly TRBD1 (6 bases). CDR1 is SQVTM, CDR2 ANQGSEA, per germline. Deletions cut 3 bases from V and 1 base from J, with 11 bases between. The CDR3 sequence is 14 residues long. CDR3 bases: TGCAGCGTTGATCCCCGACAGGGCACAGATACGCAGTATTTT. This gives the protein CSVDPRQGTDTQYF.

This chain connects TRBV19 to TRBJ2-2, with 8 nucleotides matching TRBD1. V was clipped by 10 bases and J by 4 bases; unmatched bases: 11. CDR3 length: 15 residues. Germline loops: CDR1 LNHDA, CDR2 SQIVND (reference sequence). The CDR3 reads CATQTKTGATGELFF. The CDR3 nucleotides are TGTGCCACCCAAACAAAGACAGGGGCCACCGGGGAGCTGTTTTTT.

The chain is built from TRBV3-1 (or the pseudogene TRBV3-2) and TRBJ1-4, with D unresolved. The CDR3 runs 15 residues. The V gene's germline CDR1 is LGHDT and CDR2 YNNKEL (reference sequence). Trimming took 1 base from V and 0 from J, leaving 6 bases between them. This CDR3 is CASSQGAATNEKLFF. In DNA, the CDR3 is TGTGCCAGCAGCCAAGGCGCGGCAACTAATGAAAAACTGTTTTTT.

The chain couples TRBV7-8 to TRBJ1-1; no clear D. This CDR3 contains 12 residues. Between the trimmed V and J ends, which lost 8 bases and 4 bases, there was a span of 11 bases. Germline-derived CDR1 and CDR2 are SGHVS and FQNEAQ. The CDR3 DNA is TGTGCCAGCTCCCAGGAGGCCACTGAAGCTTTCTTT. It translates to CASSQEATEAFF.

This chain joins TRBV5-8 and TRBJ2-5; perhaps TRBD1 as D (6 bases). The V gene's germline CDR1 is SGHTS and CDR2 YDEGEE. The CDR3 is made up of 17 amino acids. The germline V and J ends were trimmed by 2 bases and 4 bases, with 21 bases remaining between them. For the CDR3, the DNA is TGTGCCAGCAGCTTAATCCCACGGACAGTCCGACGAGAGACCCAGTACTTC. Amino acid sequence: CASSLIPRTVRRETQYF.

Only a few counts were recorded for this clone. The J gene is TRBJ1-5, the V gene TRBV7-6, with TRBD1 matching over 9 bases. Trimming cost V 4 bases and J 6 bases; bases outside gene matches: 7. This CDR3 comprises 15 residues. CDR1 is SGHVS and CDR2 is FNYEAQ in the germline V gene. DNA of the CDR3: TGTGCCAGCAGCTCCGGGACAGGGTTCAGTCAGCCCCAGCATTTT. Protein product: CASSSGTGFSQPQHF.

This clone occurred once. The rearrangement links TRBV19 to TRBJ1-1, with a tentative D call TRBD1 (5 bases). Germline V CDR1 and CDR2: LNHDA, SQIVND (reference sequence). V lost 3 bases and J 8 bases, leaving 16 bases between the germline ends. The CDR3 extends over 14 amino acids. Here the CDR3 reads CASSIWGGNKEAFF. In nucleotides, the CDR3 is TGTGCCAGTAGTATTTGGGGCGGCAACAAGGAAGCTTTCTTT.

This rearrangement joins TRBV11-2 to TRBJ2-2; TRBD2 agrees at 14 bases. Trimming cost V 4 bases and J 9 bases; bases outside gene matches: 10. CDR1 SGHAT and CDR2 FQNNGV come from the germline V gene. CDR3 length: 17 residues. DNA of the CDR3: TGTGCCAGCAGCTCCCGGACTAGCGGGGGGACCCACCGGGAGCTGTTTTTT. It yields the protein CASSSRTSGGTHRELFF.

The rearrangement joins TRBV7-2 to TRBJ2-5; D uncertain. V was shortened by 5 bases and J by 5 bases, with 15 bases between the two germline ends. The CDR3 contains 14 residues. The germline V gene has CDR1 SGHTA and CDR2 FQGNSA. CDR3: CASSRTAFGETQYF. The CDR3 nucleotides read TGTGCCAGCAGCCGGACCGCGTTTGGGGAGACCCAGTACTTC.

J is TRBJ1-1 and V is TRBV29-1; D call uncertain. The V gene lost 0 bases and the J gene lost 4 bases, with 3 bases spanning the gap. Germline V gene data show CDR1 as SQVTM and CDR2 as ANQGSEA. The CDR3 has 11 amino acids. The CDR3 coding sequence is TGCAGCGTTGAAGAAGGCACTGAAGCTTTCTTT. Translating it yields CSVEEGTEAFF.

This clone was counted a single time. The gene calls are TRBV19 and TRBJ1-1; D not certain. V was clipped by 3 bases and J by 7 bases, with 9 bases between them. The CDR3 totals 12 residues. CDR1 LNHDA and CDR2 SQIVND come from the germline V gene (reference sequence). The CDR3 DNA reads TGTGCCAGTAGTATCTACATGGGTGAAGCTTTCTTT. Its protein is CASSIYMGEAFF.

The chain recombines TRBV5-1 with TRBJ1-1, with D tentatively TRBD1 (5 bases). V lost 2 bases and J 1 base, leaving 6 bases between the germline ends. The CDR3 loop spans 13 amino acids. In germline, CDR1 is SGHRS, CDR2 YFSETQ. CDR3 sequence: CASSFQGNTEAFF. For the CDR3, the DNA is TGCGCCAGCAGCTTCCAGGGGAACACTGAAGCTTTCTTT.

The rearrangement links TRBV7-9 to TRBJ2-4; tentative D call: TRBD1 (6 bases). The V gene lost 5 bases and the J gene lost 1 base, with 12 bases spanning the gap. CDR1 and CDR2 (germline): SEHNR, FQNEAQ (reference sequence). The CDR3 is made up of 15 amino acids. The CDR3 reads CASSGYRDAKNIQYF. DNA of the CDR3: TGTGCCAGCAGCGGATACAGGGACGCCAAAAACATTCAGTACTTC.

The V and J genes are TRBV18 and TRBJ1-2; 11 bases map to TRBD1. CDR1 KGHSH and CDR2 LQKENI come from the germline V gene. The CDR3 extends over 18 amino acids. V trimming: 3 bases; J trimming: 0 bases; junction bases outside the gene matches: 9. CDR3 nucleotide sequence: TGTGCCAGCTCACCTCCAGGGACAGGGGGTATCTCTAACTATGGCTACACCTTC. As protein: CASSPPGTGGISNYGYTF.

The gene calls are TRBV3-1 (or the pseudogene TRBV3-2) and TRBJ2-3; D not resolved. Germline V gene lookup returns CDR1 LGHDT and CDR2 YNNKEL (reference sequence). Trimming stripped 5 bases from V and 6 bases from J, with 9 bases between. The CDR3 sequence is 12 residues long. CDR3 bases: TGTGCCAGCAGCTCGGTAGGGGATACGCAGTATTTT. Amino acids: CASSSVGDTQYF.

The gene calls are TRBV7-8 and TRBJ1-5; 7 bases are shared with TRBD1. V trimming: 5 bases; J trimming: 1 base; junction bases outside the gene matches: 5. The CDR3 sequence is 15 residues long. Germline V gene lookup returns CDR1 SGHVS and CDR2 FQNEAQ. The CDR3 loop reads CASSPEGQSNQPQHF. The CDR3 region has the DNA TGTGCCAGCAGCCCAGAGGGACAGAGCAATCAGCCCCAGCATTTT. The full variable domain, completed using reference TRBV7-8 and TRBJ1-5, is GAGVSQSPRYKVAKRGQDVALRCDPISGHVSLFWYQQALGQGPEFLTYFQNEAQLDKSGLPSDRFFAERPEGSVSTLKIQRTQQEDSAVYLCASSPEGQSNQPQHFGDGTRLSIL.

The chain links TRBV6-5 to TRBJ2-2, with D unclear. V was trimmed by 6 bases and J by 2 bases, leaving 13 bases between them. The CDR3 is 15 residues long. Germline lookup yields CDR1 MNHEY and CDR2 SVGAGI. CDR3: CASRETWANTGELFF. CDR3 bases: TGTGCCAGCAGAGAGACCTGGGCCAACACCGGGGAGCTGTTTTTT.

The chain has TRBV5-1 and TRBJ1-6, with TRBD1 matching 7 bases. The V and J ends lost 4 bases and 7 bases, in that order; junction bases with no gene match: 8. Germline CDR1 reads SGHRS; CDR2 reads YFSETQ. This CDR3 spans 15 amino acids. The CDR3 nucleotides are TGCGCCAGCAGCATGACAGGGTCGCGAAATTCACCCCTCCACTTT. Translating it yields CASSMTGSRNSPLHF.

The CDR3 DNA follows: TGTGCCAGCAGCCAAGATCCGGCGGCTTCTAATGAAAAACTGTTTTTT. Amino acid sequence: CASSQDPAASNEKLFF. The J gene is TRBJ1-4, the V gene TRBV4-2; no definite D call. The germline CDR1 and CDR2 sequences are LGHNA and YNFKEQ. V lost 0 bases to trimming and J lost 3 bases, with 11 bases between them. The CDR3 extends over 16 amino acids.

This chain connects TRBV6-5 to TRBJ1-3; 7 bases agree with TRBD1. The V gene's germline CDR1 is MNHEY and CDR2 SVGAGI. With 6 bases clipped from V and 2 bases from J, the junction kept 7 bases outside the gene matches. The CDR3 consists of 15 residues. CDR3 DNA: TGTGCCAGCAGCTCGGGACAGACAACTGGAAACACCATATATTTT. Its translation is CASSSGQTTGNTIYF.

V gene TRBV9 combines with J gene TRBJ2-1; 12 bases are a match to TRBD2. CDR1 and CDR2 (germline): SGDLS, YYNGEE. V lost 4 bases and J lost 7; bases outside the gene matches: 6. The CDR3 contains 15 residues. The DNA for the CDR3 is TGTGCCAGCAGCCTAGCGGGGGGGCCTTTGAATGAGCAGTTCTTC. It yields the protein CASSLAGGPLNEQFF.

The genes are TRBV9 and TRBJ1-4; D may be TRBD1 (6 bases). This CDR3 is built from 14 residues. CDR1 is SGDLS and CDR2 is YYNGEE in the germline V gene. V gave up 3 bases and J gave up 11 bases, with 17 bases separating them. The CDR3 spells CASSADSASGKLFF. The CDR3 coding sequence is TGTGCCAGCAGCGCGGACAGCGCCTCTGGCAAACTGTTTTTT.

The genes are TRBV5-1 and TRBJ1-1; no reliable D call. Trimming pared 1 base from V and 8 bases from J, leaving 24 bases between. From germline, CDR1 is SGHRS and CDR2 YFSETQ. This CDR3 comprises 17 residues. The CDR3 is CASSLYGPGANALEAFF. CDR3 bases: TGCGCCAGCAGCTTGTACGGGCCGGGAGCTAATGCGCTGGAAGCTTTCTTT.

This clone was seen a few times. The chain employs TRBV19 and TRBJ2-7, with TRBD1 matching 8 bases. Germline CDR1 and CDR2: LNHDA and SQIVND (reference sequence). V lost 1 base and J lost 2; bases outside the gene matches: 1. The CDR3 consists of 14 residues. In DNA form, the CDR3 reads TGTGCCAGTAGTATAGGGGGACAGGCCTACGAGCAGTACTTC. Amino acids: CASSIGGQAYEQYF.

The V call is TRBV11-1, the J call TRBJ2-7; the match to TRBD1 covers 10 bases. The CDR3 consists of 15 residues. Per the germline V gene, CDR1 is SGHAT and CDR2 is FQDESV (reference sequence). After removal of 5 bases from V and 1 base from J, the junction contained 5 bases not matched to a gene. The DNA for the CDR3 is TGTGCCAGCAGCGCCGGGACAGGGGCGTCCTACGAGCAGTACTTC. Its translation is CASSAGTGASYEQYF.

This clone showed up just a few times. The rearrangement joins TRBV18 to TRBJ1-5, with 7 bases identical to TRBD1. The CDR3 is made up of 15 amino acids. V lost 3 bases to trimming and J lost 7 bases; unmatched junction nucleotides: 9. The germline gives CDR1 KGHSH, CDR2 LQKENI. In DNA form, the CDR3 reads TGTGCCAGCTCACCTGAAGGGGGCCTGGGGCAGCCCCAGCATTTT. Residues: CASSPEGGLGQPQHF.

V is TRBV27 and J is TRBJ1-6, with a possible D match to TRBD1 (6 bases). V gave up 5 bases and J gave up 8 bases, with 16 bases separating them. CDR3 length equals 15 residues. Germline CDR1 MNHEY, CDR2 SMNVEV (reference sequence). The chain's CDR3 is CASSMTPQGHSPLHF. The CDR3 DNA is TGTGCCAGCAGTATGACCCCACAGGGCCATTCACCCCTCCACTTT.

The chain links TRBV3-1 (or the pseudogene TRBV3-2) to TRBJ2-5; no reliable D call. The CDR3 has 16 residues. V lost 0 bases and J lost 5, with 16 bases in between. Germline V CDR1 and CDR2: LGHDT, YNNKEL (reference sequence). CDR3 region: CASSQDPVGLVETQYF. The CDR3 coding sequence is TGTGCCAGCAGCCAAGATCCCGTAGGGCTGGTGGAGACCCAGTACTTC.